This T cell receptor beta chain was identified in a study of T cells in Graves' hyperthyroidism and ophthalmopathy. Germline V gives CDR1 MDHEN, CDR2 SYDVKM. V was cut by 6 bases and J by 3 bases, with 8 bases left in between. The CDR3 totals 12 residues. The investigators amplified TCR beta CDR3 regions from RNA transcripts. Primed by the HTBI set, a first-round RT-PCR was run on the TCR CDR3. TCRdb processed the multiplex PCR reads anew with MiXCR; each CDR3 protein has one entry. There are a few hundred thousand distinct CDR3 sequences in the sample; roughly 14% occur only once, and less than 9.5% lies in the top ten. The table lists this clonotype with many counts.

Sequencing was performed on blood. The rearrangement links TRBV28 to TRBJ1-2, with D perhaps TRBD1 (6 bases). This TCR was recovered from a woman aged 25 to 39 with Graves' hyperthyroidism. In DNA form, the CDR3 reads TGTGCCAGCAGCGGGGGGCACTATGGCTACACCTTC. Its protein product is CASSGGHYGYTF.